One and the same sample provided the 9 T cell receptor beta chains below, sequenced in a study of blood T cell repertoires in COVID-19 (TCRdb year 2020). Library construction relied on the immunoSEQ multiplex PCR assay. Entries here come from immuneACCESS through TCRdb and include only in-frame sequences with V and J called. Some clones fail to appear in such tables; in the studies checked, an unresolved V gene covers under half of the shortfall, and the cause of the remainder is unknown. The sample records about 200,000 clones, 75% to 90% of which are singletons. The ten largest account for around 2.3% of the sample. Source material: PBMCs or T cells enriched from blood (not recorded which). Every receptor here comes from a woman between 25 and 40 years old who had recovered from COVID-19.

The chain couples TRBV15 to TRBJ2-2; the D is unclear. Looked up from germline, CDR1 is LNHNV and CDR2 is YYDKDF (reference sequence). This CDR3 region has 13 residues. The V and J ends lost 3 bases and 5 bases respectively, with 7 bases between them. The CDR3 coding sequence is TGTGCCACCAGCAGTGTAGCTACCGGGGAGCTGTTTTTT. Protein product: CATSSVATGELFF.

This sequence joins TRBV19 and TRBJ1-1; D is uncertain. V was clipped by 0 bases and J by 12 bases, with 11 bases between them. Germline V gives CDR1 LNHDA, CDR2 SQIVND (reference sequence). CDR3 length equals 12 residues. CDR3 loop: CASSIDSWQTFF. CDR3 in DNA: TGTGCCAGTAGTATAGATTCGTGGCAGACTTTCTTT.

The rearrangement links TRBV7-9 to TRBJ1-6, with 8 bases fitting TRBD1. This CDR3 is 16 amino acids long. V gave up 0 bases and J gave up 7 bases; unmatched junction bases: 5. Germline lookup yields CDR1 SEHNR and CDR2 FQNEAQ (reference sequence). In DNA form, the CDR3 reads TGTGCCAGCAGCTTAGCGAGGACAGGGCTGAATTCACCCCTCCACTTT. Translating gives CASSLARTGLNSPLHF.

The genes are TRBV11-1 and TRBJ1-5; unclear D gene. Trimming cost V 2 bases and J 5 bases, with 7 bases left between them. The germline V gene encodes CDR1 SGHAT and CDR2 FQDESV (reference sequence). The CDR3 loop spans 13 amino acids. The CDR3 DNA reads as TGTGCCAGCAGCTTAAATGCAGATCAGCCCCAGCATTTT. As protein: CASSLNADQPQHF.

The rearrangement uses TRBV4-3 and TRBJ2-2, with 8 bases that match TRBD2. The germline CDR1 and CDR2 sequences are LGHNA and YSLEER. V lost 2 bases to trimming and J lost 1 base; unmatched junction nucleotides: 3. The CDR3 runs 16 residues. The CDR3 bases are TGCGCCAGCAGCCAACTTGCGGGGGGGAACACCGGGGAGCTGTTTTTT. Protein: CASSQLAGGNTGELFF.

The rearrangement links TRBV19 to TRBJ2-7; the D gene is possibly TRBD2 (5 bases). The V gene lost 1 base and the J gene lost 6 bases, with 19 bases spanning the gap. The CDR3 contains 16 residues. The germline CDR1 and CDR2 sequences are LNHDA and SQIVND (reference sequence). This chain's CDR3 is CASSIAGREGFVEQYF. CDR3 bases: TGTGCCAGTAGTATAGCGGGCCGGGAAGGGTTTGTCGAGCAGTACTTC.

The gene calls are TRBV19 and TRBJ1-1; D might be TRBD1 (5 bases). The CDR3 is 13 residues long. V lost 7 bases, J lost 3 bases, and 12 bases lay in between. Germline V gives CDR1 LNHDA, CDR2 SQIVND (reference sequence). The CDR3 is CASTTRGYTEAFF. The CDR3 nucleotides are TGTGCCAGTACGACTCGGGGGTACACTGAAGCTTTCTTT. Full variable domain (remainder filled in from reference TRBV19 and TRBJ1-1): DGGITQSPKYLFRKEGQNVTLSCEQNLNHDAMYWYRQDPGQGLRLIYYSQIVNDFQKGDIAEGYSVSREKKESFPLTVTSAQKNPTAFYLCASTTRGYTEAFFGQGTRLTVV.

The rearrangement joins TRBV7-3 to TRBJ2-1; 8 bases fit TRBD2. The J segment lost 6 bases and the V segment lost 5 bases, leaving 6 bases of the junction unmatched. CDR3 length: 14 residues. Germline-derived CDR1 and CDR2 are SGHTA and FQGTGA. The CDR3 DNA is TGTGCCAGCAGCCCGGGGACTAGGAGCAATGAGCAGTTCTTC. Translated: CASSPGTRSNEQFF.

CDR3 amino acids: CASSEHGDNEQFF. As DNA, the CDR3 is TGTGCCAGCAGTGAACACGGGGACAATGAGCAGTTCTTC. The V gene is TRBV25-1, the J gene TRBJ2-1, with D maybe TRBD2 (5 bases). The V and J ends lost 2 bases and 5 bases respectively, with 7 bases between them. The length of the CDR3 is 13 residues. Germline assignment: CDR1 MGHDK and CDR2 SYGVNS.